The 11 T cell receptor beta chains presented below share a single source sample, sequenced in a study of T cell repertoires in cytomegalovirus infection. One entry per CDR3 protein results from TCRdb running MiXCR on the reads. The sample holds 290,000 or so distinct CDR3 sequences; 25% are singletons and the top ten take about 15%. Material: PBMCs. All receptors derive from a human donor in good health (CMV status not recorded). Some clones in this sample may be carry-over from other donors' samples.

This clonotype appeared a few times. This chain uses TRBV15 with TRBJ2-5; no clear D gene. V was cut by 1 base and J by 3 bases, with 6 bases left in between. The CDR3 has 13 residues. CDR1 and CDR2 from the germline V gene are LNHNV and YYDKDF (reference sequence). CDR3 protein: CATSRGRKETQYF. The CDR3 DNA reads as TGTGCCACCAGCAGAGGCAGGAAAGAGACCCAGTACTTC.

DNA for the CDR3: TGCGCCAGCAGCTTGGGTGGTTCCTCCCCTTACGAGCAGTACTTC. Protein: CASSLGGSSPYEQYF. This sequence joins TRBV5-1 and TRBJ2-7; the D is unclear. Germline V gene data show CDR1 as SGHRS and CDR2 as YFSETQ. The CDR3 has 15 residues. The V gene lost 0 bases and the J gene lost 4 bases, with 14 bases spanning the gap.

The J gene is TRBJ1-2, the V gene TRBV4-1, with unresolved D. The germline V gene encodes CDR1 MGHRA and CDR2 YSYEKL. The CDR3 consists of 13 residues. The V gene lost 2 bases and the J gene lost 8 bases, with 12 bases spanning the gap. The CDR3 nucleotides read TGCGCCAGCAGCCAATCAGGCGTAAGGGGCTACACCTTC. Protein: CASSQSGVRGYTF.

This sequence joins TRBV18 and TRBJ2-2; D is unresolved. This CDR3 is built from 13 residues. Per the germline V gene, CDR1 is KGHSH and CDR2 is LQKENI. V was pared by 3 bases and J by 6 bases, with 8 bases between. The DNA for the CDR3 is TGTGCCAGCTCACCGTGGCCGGCCGGGGAGCTGTTTTTT. Protein sequence: CASSPWPAGELFF.

This clonotype came up many times. The chain carries TRBV7-8 and TRBJ2-1; D tentatively reads TRBD1 or TRBD2 (5 bases each). Trimming cost V 5 bases and J 2 bases, with 10 bases left between them. The CDR3 consists of 14 residues. Germline lookup yields CDR1 SGHVS and CDR2 FQNEAQ. CDR3 DNA: TGTGCCAGCAGCACGGGACGGACCTACAATGAGCAGTTCTTC. Translating it yields CASSTGRTYNEQFF.

V gene TRBV7-2 combines with J gene TRBJ1-2; 12 bases align to TRBD1. The V gene's germline CDR1 is SGHTA and CDR2 FQGNSA. The CDR3 is 15 amino acids. V shed 6 bases and J 4 bases; nucleotides not matched to a gene: 6. In DNA form, the CDR3 reads TGTGCCAGCAGGCCGCCGGGACAGGGGGCCTATGGCTACACCTTC. Translation: CASRPPGQGAYGYTF.

V usage is TRBV28 and J usage is TRBJ2-3, with 12 bases that match TRBD2. Germline values: CDR1 MDHEN, CDR2 SYDVKM. The CDR3 is 17 residues long. V lost 8 bases to trimming and J lost 4 bases; unmatched junction nucleotides: 13. The CDR3 region has the DNA TGTGCCAGCTATCGGAGGCTAGCGGGAGGGCCCTCAGATACGCAGTATTTT. Translated: CASYRRLAGGPSDTQYF.

This clonotype was observed a handful of times. The chain recombines TRBV12-3 or TRBV12-4 with TRBJ1-1; no reliable D call. V gave up 7 bases and J gave up 4 bases, with 7 bases separating them. The CDR3 has 11 amino acids. The CDR3 is CASTLRTEAFF. The DNA for the CDR3 is TGTGCCAGCACCCTGCGCACTGAAGCTTTCTTT.

This clonotype was seen repeatedly, ten times or more. The chain carries TRBV7-2 and TRBJ2-5; perhaps D is TRBD1 or TRBD2 (6 bases each). This CDR3 region has 15 residues. CDR1 is SGHTA, CDR2 FQGNSA, per germline. Trimming stripped 6 bases from V and 2 bases from J, with 16 bases between. This CDR3 reads CASRDRGAVQETQYF. CDR3 nucleotides: TGTGCCAGCAGGGATAGGGGGGCGGTGCAAGAGACCCAGTACTTC.

This chain links TRBV28 with TRBJ1-2; 9 nucleotides match TRBD1. CDR1 is MDHEN and CDR2 is SYDVKM in the germline V gene. The J segment lost 4 bases and the V segment lost 4 bases, leaving 7 bases of the junction unmatched. The length of the CDR3 is 15 residues. CDR3 protein: CASSSTGGYGYGYTF. The CDR3 DNA reads as TGTGCCAGCAGTTCGACAGGGGGGTATGGCTATGGCTACACCTTC.

This clonotype was counted only a few times. The CDR3 bases are TGTGCCAGCAACCCGACAGGGGAACGGGAAAAACTGTTTTTT. Residues: CASNPTGEREKLFF. The chain has TRBV5-5 and TRBJ1-4; 8 nucleotides align to TRBD1. Germline V lookup: CDR1 SGHKS, CDR2 YYEKEE (reference sequence). This CDR3 is built from 14 residues. Losses at the gene ends were 6 bases for V and 8 bases for J; bases not matched to a gene: 9. Full variable domain (remainder filled in from reference TRBV5-5 and TRBJ1-4): DAGVTQSPTHLIKTRGQQVTLRCSPISGHKSVSWYQQVLGQGPQFIFQYYEKEERGRGNFPDRFSARQFPNYSSELNVNALLLGDSALYLCASNPTGEREKLFFGSGTQLSVL.